This is a list of T cell receptor beta chains from one sample in a study of blood T cell repertoires in COVID-19. Clones were read by immunoSEQ multiplex PCR, and TCRdb kept only the in-frame ones, dropping some. The repertoire has under 200,000 clones, around 80% of them found once; the top ten carry nearly 8%. Sequences were obtained from PBMCs or T cells enriched from blood (not recorded which). Receptors were obtained from a woman between 50 and 59 years old who had recovered from COVID-19. The CDR3 runs from the conserved cysteine through the conserved F or W. D genes are given only for firm matches. Size is stated for part of the rows, as once, few or many counts, or as a class when the clone is expanded.

TRBJ2-7	few	TRBD1	TRBV6-5	CASRDREYEQYF	TGTGCCAGTCGGGACAGGGAATACGAGCAGTACTTC
TRBJ1-4	NA	NA	TRBV5-1	CASSLSGGESEKLFF	TGCGCCAGCAGCTTGTCCGGGGGGGAGAGTGAAAAACTGTTTTTT
TRBJ1-2	NA	TRBD1	TRBV27	CASSFTGAHGYTF	TGTGCCAGCAGTTTCACAGGGGCTCATGGCTACACCTTC
TRBJ1-2	NA	NA	TRBV6-6	CASSYPTGTNTF	TGTGCCAGCAGTTACCCTACCGGGACTAACACCTTC
TRBJ2-3	NA	NA	TRBV5-4	CASSLRTVGAIDTQYF	TGTGCCAGCAGCTTGCGGACGGTGGGGGCCATAGATACGCAGTATTTT
TRBJ1-1	NA	NA	TRBV5-6	CASSFSGGEAFF	TGTGCCAGCAGCTTTTCTGGCGGGGAAGCTTTCTTT
TRBJ1-6	NA	TRBD1	TRBV28	CASSVVVGAGGHSPLHF	TGTGCCAGCAGCGTAGTAGTTGGGGCAGGGGGGCATTCACCCCTCCACTTT
TRBJ1-6	NA	NA	TRBV21-1	CASSKSGQYNSPLHF	TGTGCCAGCAGCAAAAGTGGACAGTATAATTCACCCCTCCACTTT
TRBJ1-6	few	NA	TRBV4-3	CASSQETVYNSPLHF	TGCGCCAGCAGCCAAGAGACAGTCTATAATTCACCCCTCCACTTT
TRBJ2-7	NA	TRBD1	TRBV11-2	CASSLGGGQRAYEQYF	TGTGCCAGCAGCTTAGGAGGGGGACAGCGAGCCTACGAGCAGTACTTC
TRBJ1-4	NA	NA	TRBV7-8	CASSPDEKLFF	TGTGCCAGCAGCCCGGATGAAAAACTGTTTTTT
TRBJ2-2	NA	TRBD1	TRBV28	CASTPGQPNTGELFF	TGTGCCAGCACCCCGGGACAGCCTAACACCGGGGAGCTGTTTTTT
TRBJ1-2	NA	TRBD1	TRBV6-5	CASSYRQGIHGYTF	TGTGCCAGCAGTTACCGACAGGGTATACATGGCTACACCTTC
TRBJ1-1	NA	NA	TRBV24-1	CATSADSNTEAFF	TGTGCCACCAGTGCGGACAGTAACACTGAAGCTTTCTTT
TRBJ1-3	NA	NA	TRBV5-1	CASREGFGNTIYF	TGCGCCAGCAGGGAGGGGTTCGGAAACACCATATATTTT
TRBJ2-1	NA	NA	TRBV7-9	CASSLVSGLPFF	TGTGCCAGCAGCTTAGTGTCAGGGCTACCGTTCTTC
TRBJ1-2	NA	TRBD1	TRBV5-4	CASRAGTGYGYTF	TGTGCCAGCAGAGCCGGGACAGGGTATGGCTACACCTTC
TRBJ1-1	NA	NA	TRBV5-1	CASTQGGNAEAFF	TGCGCCAGCACACAGGGAGGGAATGCTGAAGCTTTCTTT
TRBJ1-5	few	NA	TRBV7-8	CASSSYGTQHF	TGTGCCAGCAGCTCTTACGGGACCCAGCATTTT
TRBJ2-1	NA	TRBD2	TRBV9	CASTRGLAGLDEQFF	TGTGCCAGCACTCGGGGACTAGCTGGTTTGGATGAGCAGTTCTTC
TRBJ1-6	NA	NA	TRBV7-9	CASSMQGMNSPLHF	TGTGCCAGCAGCATGCAGGGTATGAATTCACCCCTCCACTTT
TRBJ1-4	NA	TRBD1	TRBV27	CASSRDRATNEKLFF	TGTGCCAGCAGTCGGGACAGAGCAACTAATGAAAAACTGTTTTTT
TRBJ2-2	NA	TRBD1	TRBV4-1	CASSQTGQPYTGELFF	TGCGCCAGCAGTCAAACGGGACAGCCCTACACCGGGGAGCTGTTTTTT
TRBJ1-1	once	NA	TRBV7-2	CASSYRLGAHGDTEAFF	TGTGCCAGCAGCTACCGTCTTGGGGCCCATGGAGATACTGAAGCTTTCTTT
TRBJ2-7	few	NA	TRBV10-3	CAISPRSGGLDEQYF	TGTGCCATCAGTCCAAGAAGTGGAGGTCTGGACGAGCAGTACTTC
TRBJ2-7	NA	TRBD1	TRBV28	CASKTTGGGSRHEQYF	TGTGCCAGCAAAACGACAGGGGGTGGTTCTAGGCACGAGCAGTACTTC
TRBJ1-1	NA	TRBD1	TRBV3-1/TRBV3-2	CASSLEPGQVTEAFF	TGTGCCAGCAGCCTGGAGCCGGGACAGGTCACTGAAGCTTTCTTT
TRBJ1-3	once	TRBD1	TRBV2	CASRYMGQSSGNTIYF	TGTGCCAGCAGATACATGGGACAGAGCTCTGGAAACACCATATATTTT
TRBJ2-5	NA	NA	TRBV20-1	CSAAQGQTQYF	TGCAGTGCTGCCCAGGGCCAGACCCAGTACTTC
TRBJ2-1	NA	NA	TRBV4-1	CASSQEASSYNEQFF	TGCGCCAGCAGCCAAGAAGCGAGCTCCTACAATGAGCAGTTCTTC
TRBJ1-2	NA	NA	TRBV5-1	CASSDTQGNYGYTF	TGCGCCAGCAGCGATACACAGGGAAACTATGGCTACACCTTC
TRBJ1-5	NA	NA	TRBV2	CASRGDGGREQPQHF	TGTGCCAGCAGGGGGGACGGGGGACGGGAACAGCCCCAGCATTTT